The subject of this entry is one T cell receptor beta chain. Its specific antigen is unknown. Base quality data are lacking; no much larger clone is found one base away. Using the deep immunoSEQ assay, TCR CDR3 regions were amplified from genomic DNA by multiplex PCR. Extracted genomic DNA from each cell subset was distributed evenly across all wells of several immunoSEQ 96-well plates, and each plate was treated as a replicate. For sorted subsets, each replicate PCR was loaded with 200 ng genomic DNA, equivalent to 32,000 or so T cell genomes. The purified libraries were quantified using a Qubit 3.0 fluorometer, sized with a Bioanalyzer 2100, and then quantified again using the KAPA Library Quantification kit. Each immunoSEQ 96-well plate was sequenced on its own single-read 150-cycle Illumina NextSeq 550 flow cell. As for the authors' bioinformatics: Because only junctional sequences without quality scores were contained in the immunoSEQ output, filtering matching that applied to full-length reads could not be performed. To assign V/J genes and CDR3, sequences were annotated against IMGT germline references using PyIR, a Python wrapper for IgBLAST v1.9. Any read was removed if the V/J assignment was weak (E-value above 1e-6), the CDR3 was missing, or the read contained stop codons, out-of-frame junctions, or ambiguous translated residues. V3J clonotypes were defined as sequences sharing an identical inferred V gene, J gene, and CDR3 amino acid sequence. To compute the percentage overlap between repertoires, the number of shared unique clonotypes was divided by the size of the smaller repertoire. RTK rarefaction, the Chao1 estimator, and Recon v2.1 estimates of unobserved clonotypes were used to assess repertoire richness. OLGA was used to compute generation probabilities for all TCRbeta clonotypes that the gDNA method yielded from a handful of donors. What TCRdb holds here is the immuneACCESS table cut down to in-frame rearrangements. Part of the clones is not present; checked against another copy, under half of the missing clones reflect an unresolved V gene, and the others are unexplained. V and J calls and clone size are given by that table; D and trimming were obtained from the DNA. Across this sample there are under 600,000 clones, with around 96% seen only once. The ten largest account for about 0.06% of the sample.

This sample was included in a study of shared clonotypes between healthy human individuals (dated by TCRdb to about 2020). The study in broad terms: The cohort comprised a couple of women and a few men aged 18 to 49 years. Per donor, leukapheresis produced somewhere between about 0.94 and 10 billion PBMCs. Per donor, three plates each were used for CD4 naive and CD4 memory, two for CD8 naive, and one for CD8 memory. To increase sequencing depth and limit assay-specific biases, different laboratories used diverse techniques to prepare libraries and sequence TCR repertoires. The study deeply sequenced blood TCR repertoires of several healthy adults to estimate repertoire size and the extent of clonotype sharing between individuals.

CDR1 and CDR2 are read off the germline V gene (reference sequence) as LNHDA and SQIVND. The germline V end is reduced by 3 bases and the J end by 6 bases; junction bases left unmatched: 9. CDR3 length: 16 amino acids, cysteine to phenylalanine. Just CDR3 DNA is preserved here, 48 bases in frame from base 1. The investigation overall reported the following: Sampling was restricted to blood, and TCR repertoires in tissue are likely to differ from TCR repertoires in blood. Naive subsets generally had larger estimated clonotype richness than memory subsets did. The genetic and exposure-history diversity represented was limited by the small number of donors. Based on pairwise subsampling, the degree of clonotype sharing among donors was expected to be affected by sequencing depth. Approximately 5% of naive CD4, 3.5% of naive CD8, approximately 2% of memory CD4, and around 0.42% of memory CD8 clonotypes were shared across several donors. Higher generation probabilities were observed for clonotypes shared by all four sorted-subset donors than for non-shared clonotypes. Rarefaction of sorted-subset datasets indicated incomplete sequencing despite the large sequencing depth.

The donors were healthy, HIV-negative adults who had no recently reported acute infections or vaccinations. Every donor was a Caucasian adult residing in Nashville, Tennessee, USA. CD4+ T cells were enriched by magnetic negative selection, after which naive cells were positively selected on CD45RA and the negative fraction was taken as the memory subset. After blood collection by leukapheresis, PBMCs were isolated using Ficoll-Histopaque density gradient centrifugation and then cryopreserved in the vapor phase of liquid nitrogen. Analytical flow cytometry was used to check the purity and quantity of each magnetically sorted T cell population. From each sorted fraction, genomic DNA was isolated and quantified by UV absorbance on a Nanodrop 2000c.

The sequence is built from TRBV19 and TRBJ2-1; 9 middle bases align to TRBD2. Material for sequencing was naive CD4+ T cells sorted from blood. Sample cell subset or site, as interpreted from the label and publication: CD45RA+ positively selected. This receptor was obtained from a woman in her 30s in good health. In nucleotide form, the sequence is TGTGCCAGTAGTATTCGGCGGGAGGGCCCCCTCAATGAGCAGTTCTTC. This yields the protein CASSIRREGPLNEQFF. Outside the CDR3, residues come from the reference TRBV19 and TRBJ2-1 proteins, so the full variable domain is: DGGITQSPKYLFRKEGQNVTLSCEQNLNHDAMYWYRQDPGQGLRLIYYSQIVNDFQKGDIAEGYSVSREKKESFPLTVTSAQKNPTAFYLCASSIRREGPLNEQFFGPGTRLTVL.